Each of the 19 T cell receptor beta chains below was sequenced from the same sample in a study of blood T cell repertoires in COVID-19. Profiled with immunoSEQ multiplex PCR; TCRdb holds only in-frame clones, not every one. The sample contains around 300,000 clones, 80% to 90% of which appear only once. The sequenced sample was PBMCs or T cells enriched from blood (not recorded which). These receptors all come from a woman in her late teens or twenties who had recovered from COVID-19.

V and J are TRBV15 and TRBJ1-1; possible D gene TRBD1, 5 bases. CDR1 is LNHNV and CDR2 is YYDKDF in the germline V gene (reference sequence). CDR3 size: 15 residues. Deletions cut 0 bases from V and 5 bases from J, with 13 bases between. The CDR3 here is CATSRDNQGWTEAFF. As DNA, the CDR3 is TGTGCCACCAGCAGAGATAATCAGGGATGGACTGAAGCTTTCTTT.

J is TRBJ1-6 and V is TRBV27; D perhaps matches TRBD1 (6 bases). This CDR3 has 14 amino acids. Germline values: CDR1 MNHEY, CDR2 SMNVEV (reference sequence). V dropped 3 bases and J dropped 10 bases, with 13 bases sitting between them. The CDR3 loop reads CASSFRGWGSPLHF. The CDR3 nucleotides are TGTGCCAGCAGTTTTAGGGGGTGGGGATCACCCCTCCACTTT.

CDR3 sequence: CAIAPLGQGDTEAFF. CDR3 bases: TGTGCCATCGCCCCGCTGGGACAGGGTGACACTGAAGCTTTCTTT. The chain is built from TRBV10-3 and TRBJ1-1; 9 bases line up with TRBD1. This CDR3 is 15 amino acids long. The J segment lost 3 bases and the V segment lost 8 bases, leaving 10 bases of the junction unmatched. Germline CDR1 ENHRY, CDR2 SYGVKD.

V is TRBV5-5 and J is TRBJ1-2, with 8 bases identical to TRBD1. CDR3 size: 15 residues. Per the germline V gene, CDR1 is SGHKS and CDR2 is YYEKEE (reference sequence). Trimming took 1 base from V and 0 from J; bases not matched to a gene: 2. This chain's CDR3 is CASSLLGQANYGYTF. In nucleotides, the CDR3 is TGTGCCAGCAGCTTGTTGGGACAGGCTAACTATGGCTACACCTTC.

V gene TRBV10-1 combines with J gene TRBJ2-5, with TRBD2 matching over 8 bases. The CDR3 runs to 17 residues. With 3 bases clipped from V and 4 bases from J, the junction kept 13 bases outside the gene matches. From germline, CDR1 is WNHNN and CDR2 SYGVQD (reference sequence). CDR3 bases: TGCGCCAGCAGTGACCCTCGGGGGGGGGCTATAGCAGAGACCCAGTACTTC. This gives the protein CASSDPRGGAIAETQYF.

The V gene is TRBV5-4, the J gene TRBJ1-3, with TRBD1 as a possible D gene (6 bases). Germline CDR1 and CDR2: SGHNT and YYREEE (reference sequence). The CDR3 runs to 13 residues. V lost 4 bases, J lost 4 bases, and 9 bases lay in between. The CDR3 is CASSVTGGNTIYF. The CDR3 DNA is TGTGCCAGCAGCGTAACAGGGGGAAACACCATATATTTT.

The CDR3 DNA reads as TGTGCCAGCGGAAAGGAGGGGCTGAGCACTGAAGCTTTCTTT. It codes for CASGKEGLSTEAFF. The V call is TRBV2, the J call TRBJ1-1; tentatively, D is TRBD1 (5 bases). CDR3 size: 14 residues. Germline assignment: CDR1 SNHLY and CDR2 FYNNEI. V was shortened by 8 bases and J by 4 bases, with 17 bases between the two germline ends.

The table lists this clone with a count of one. The J gene is TRBJ1-6, the V gene TRBV18; 8 nucleotides agree with TRBD1. The CDR3 spans 14 residues. Germline V lookup: CDR1 KGHSH, CDR2 LQKENI. The V segment lost 5 bases and the J segment 6 bases; nucleotides outside the gene matches: 3. CDR3 DNA: TGTGCCAGCTCAGTACAGGGGGGTAATTCACCCCTCCACTTT. Protein sequence: CASSVQGGNSPLHF.

V and J are TRBV2 and TRBJ2-5; TRBD1 aligns across 7 bases. Germline V CDR1 and CDR2: SNHLY, FYNNEI. CDR3 length equals 12 residues. V lost 6 bases, J lost 4 bases, and 2 bases stayed unmatched. CDR3 nucleotide sequence: TGTGCCAGCAGATCAGGGGGAGAGACCCAGTACTTC. It codes for CASRSGGETQYF.

The V gene is TRBV19, the J gene TRBJ2-3; D not certain. Germline V gives CDR1 LNHDA, CDR2 SQIVND (reference sequence). CDR3 length equals 15 residues. The V end was cut by 3 bases, the J end by 4 bases, with 14 bases between. CDR3 nucleotide sequence: TGTGCCAGTAGTATTCTTGCACCTACGGCAGATACGCAGTATTTT. Amino acid sequence: CASSILAPTADTQYF. Drawing the rest from reference TRBV19 and TRBJ2-3, the complete variable domain is DGGITQSPKYLFRKEGQNVTLSCEQNLNHDAMYWYRQDPGQGLRLIYYSQIVNDFQKGDIAEGYSVSREKKESFPLTVTSAQKNPTAFYLCASSILAPTADTQYFGPGTRLTVL.

V usage is TRBV7-9 and J usage is TRBJ1-4, with 7 positions matching TRBD1. The CDR3 extends over 15 amino acids. Germline-derived CDR1 and CDR2 are SEHNR and FQNEAQ (reference sequence). The V gene end was trimmed by 5 bases and the J gene end by 10 bases; junction bases not matched to a gene: 13. The CDR3 coding sequence is TGTGCCAGCAGCATCCCCGACAGGGACGGCGGAAAACTGTTTTTT. Protein sequence: CASSIPDRDGGKLFF.

The count of this clone is one. The chain recombines TRBV19 with TRBJ2-6; 8 bases match TRBD1. Losses at the gene ends were 7 bases for V and 0 bases for J; bases not matched to a gene: 5. The CDR3 runs 16 residues. The germline V gene encodes CDR1 LNHDA and CDR2 SQIVND (reference sequence). CDR3 sequence reads: CASKGQAFSGANVLTF. The CDR3 nucleotides are TGTGCCAGTAAGGGACAGGCGTTCTCTGGGGCCAACGTCCTGACTTTC.

The chain recombines TRBV30 with TRBJ2-2; possible D gene TRBD1, 6 bases. V was shortened by 4 bases and J by 3 bases, with 9 bases between the two germline ends. The length of the CDR3 is 13 residues. In germline, CDR1 is GTSNPN, CDR2 SVGIG (reference sequence). The CDR3 DNA reads TGTGCCTGGATCAGGGGATACACCGGGGAGCTGTTTTTT. Translating it yields CAWIRGYTGELFF.

This clone has a handful of counts. The V call is TRBV28, the J call TRBJ2-7; D might be TRBD2 (5 bases). V lost 8 bases and J lost 5, with 16 bases in between. The CDR3 sequence is 13 residues long. The germline V gene has CDR1 MDHEN and CDR2 SYDVKM. CDR3: CASLDGVSHEQYF. The DNA for the CDR3 is TGTGCCAGCTTAGACGGGGTTTCCCACGAGCAGTACTTC.

The chain joins TRBV5-6 to TRBJ2-1; D perhaps matches TRBD1 (6 bases). Germline V CDR1 and CDR2: SGHDT, YYEEEE. This CDR3 has 16 residues. Trimming left V 1 base short and J 3 bases short, with 14 bases between. CDR3 nucleotide sequence: TGTGCCAGCAGCTTGTACAGGGCCCCTAACTACAATGAGCAGTTCTTC. Protein: CASSLYRAPNYNEQFF.

V gene TRBV15 combines with J gene TRBJ1-5; 7 nucleotides align to TRBD1. Unmatched junction bases numbered 8, after V lost 1 base and J lost 5 bases. Germline CDR1 LNHNV, CDR2 YYDKDF (reference sequence). The CDR3 is made up of 16 amino acids. The chain's CDR3 is CATSRAHRGGDQPQHF. The CDR3 DNA is TGTGCCACCAGCAGAGCACACAGGGGCGGAGATCAGCCCCAGCATTTT. The complete variable domain, with remaining parts taken from reference TRBV15 and TRBJ1-5, reads DAMVIQNPRYQVTQFGKPVTLSCSQTLNHNVMYWYQQKSSQAPKLLFHYYDKDFNNEADTPDNFQSRRPNTSFCFLDIRSPGLGDTAMYLCATSRAHRGGDQPQHFGDGTRLSIL.

The rearrangement joins TRBV5-4 to TRBJ2-3, with D perhaps TRBD2 (7 bases). Trimming pared 4 bases from V and 1 base from J, leaving 16 bases between. The CDR3 totals 16 residues. Looked up from germline, CDR1 is SGHNT and CDR2 is YYREEE (reference sequence). The CDR3 DNA reads TGTGCCAGCAGCCCCAGGGCGGGGGCTGGCACAGATACGCAGTATTTT. It is translated as CASSPRAGAGTDTQYF.

Remarks on this clone: One junction end disagrees with the germline gene, perhaps due to a read error. The chain joins TRBV2 to TRBJ1-1; D remains unclear. CDR1 is SNHLY and CDR2 is FYNNEI in the germline V gene. CDR3 length: 9 amino acids. The CDR3 protein is CASGERASF. The DNA for the CDR3 is TGTGCCAGCGGAGAACGCGCCTCATTT. Full variable domain (missing parts from reference TRBV2 and TRBJ1-1): EPEVTQTPSHQVTQMGQEVILRCVPISNHLYFYWYRQILGQKVEFLVSFYNNEISEKSEIFDDQFSVERPDGSNFTLKIRSTKLEDSAMYFCASGERASFGQGTRLTVV.

The chain employs TRBV3-1 (or the pseudogene TRBV3-2) and TRBJ1-1, with TRBD1 matching 8 bases. The junction had 10 bases not matched to a gene; V was cut back by 1 base and J by 6 bases. Germline loops: CDR1 LGHDT, CDR2 YNNKEL (reference sequence). The CDR3 consists of 16 residues. In DNA, the CDR3 is TGTGCCAGCAGCCAAGCCCGCGGACAGGGTTTGGCTGAAGCTTTCTTT. Encoded protein: CASSQARGQGLAEAFF.